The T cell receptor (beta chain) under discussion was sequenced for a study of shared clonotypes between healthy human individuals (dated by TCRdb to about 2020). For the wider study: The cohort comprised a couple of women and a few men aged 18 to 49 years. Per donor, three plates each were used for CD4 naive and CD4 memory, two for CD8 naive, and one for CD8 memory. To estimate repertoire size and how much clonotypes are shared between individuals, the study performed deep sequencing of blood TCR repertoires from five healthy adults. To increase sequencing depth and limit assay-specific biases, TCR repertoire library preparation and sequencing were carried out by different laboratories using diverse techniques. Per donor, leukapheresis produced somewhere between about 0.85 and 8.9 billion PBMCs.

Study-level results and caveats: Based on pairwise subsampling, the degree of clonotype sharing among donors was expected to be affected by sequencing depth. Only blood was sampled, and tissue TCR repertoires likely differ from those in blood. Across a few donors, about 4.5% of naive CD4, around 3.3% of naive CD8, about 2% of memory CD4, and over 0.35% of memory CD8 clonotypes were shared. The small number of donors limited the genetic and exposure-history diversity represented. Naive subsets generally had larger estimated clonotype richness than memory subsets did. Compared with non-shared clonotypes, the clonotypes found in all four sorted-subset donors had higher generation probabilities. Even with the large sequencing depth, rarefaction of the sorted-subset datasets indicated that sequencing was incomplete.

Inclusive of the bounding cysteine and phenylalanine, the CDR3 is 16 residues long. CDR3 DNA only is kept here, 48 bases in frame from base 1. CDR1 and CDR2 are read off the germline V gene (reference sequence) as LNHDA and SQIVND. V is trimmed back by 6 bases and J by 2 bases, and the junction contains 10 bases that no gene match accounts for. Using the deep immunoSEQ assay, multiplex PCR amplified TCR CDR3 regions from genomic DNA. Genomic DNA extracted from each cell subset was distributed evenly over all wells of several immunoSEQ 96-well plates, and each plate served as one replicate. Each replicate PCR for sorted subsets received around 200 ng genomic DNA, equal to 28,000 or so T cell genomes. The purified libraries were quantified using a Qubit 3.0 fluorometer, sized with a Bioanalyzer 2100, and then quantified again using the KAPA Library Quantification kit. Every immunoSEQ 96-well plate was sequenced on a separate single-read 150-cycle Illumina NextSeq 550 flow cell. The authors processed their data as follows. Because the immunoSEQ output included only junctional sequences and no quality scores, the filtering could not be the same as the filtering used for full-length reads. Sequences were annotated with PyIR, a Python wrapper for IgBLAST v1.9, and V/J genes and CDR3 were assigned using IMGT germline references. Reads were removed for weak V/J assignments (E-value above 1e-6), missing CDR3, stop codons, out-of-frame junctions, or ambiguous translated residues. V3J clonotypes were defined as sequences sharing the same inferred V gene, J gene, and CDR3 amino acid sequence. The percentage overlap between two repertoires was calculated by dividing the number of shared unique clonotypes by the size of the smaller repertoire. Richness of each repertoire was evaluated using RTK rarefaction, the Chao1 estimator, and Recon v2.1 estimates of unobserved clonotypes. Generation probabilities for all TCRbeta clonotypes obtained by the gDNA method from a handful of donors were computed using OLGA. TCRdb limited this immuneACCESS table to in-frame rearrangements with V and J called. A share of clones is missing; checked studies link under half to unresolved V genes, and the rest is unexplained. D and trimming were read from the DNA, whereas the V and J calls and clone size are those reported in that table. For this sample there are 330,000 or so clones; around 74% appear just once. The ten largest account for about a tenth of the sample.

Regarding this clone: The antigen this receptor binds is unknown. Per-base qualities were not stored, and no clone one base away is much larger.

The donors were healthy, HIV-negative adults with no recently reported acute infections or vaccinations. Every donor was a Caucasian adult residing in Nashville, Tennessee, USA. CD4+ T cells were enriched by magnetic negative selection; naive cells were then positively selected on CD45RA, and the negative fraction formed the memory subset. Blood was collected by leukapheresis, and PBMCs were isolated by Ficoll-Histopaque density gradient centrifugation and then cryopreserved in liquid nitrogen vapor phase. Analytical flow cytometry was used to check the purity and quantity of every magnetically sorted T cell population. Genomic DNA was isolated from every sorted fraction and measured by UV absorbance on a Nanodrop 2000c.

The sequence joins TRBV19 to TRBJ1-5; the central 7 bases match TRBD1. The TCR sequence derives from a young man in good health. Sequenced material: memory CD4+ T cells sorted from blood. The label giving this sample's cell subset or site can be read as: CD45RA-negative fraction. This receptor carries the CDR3 CASSHHRGSRNQPQHF. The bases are TGTGCCAGTAGCCATCACAGGGGCAGCCGCAATCAGCCCCAGCATTTT. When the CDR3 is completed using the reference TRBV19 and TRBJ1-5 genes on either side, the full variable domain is DGGITQSPKYLFRKEGQNVTLSCEQNLNHDAMYWYRQDPGQGLRLIYYSQIVNDFQKGDIAEGYSVSREKKESFPLTVTSAQKNPTAFYLCASSHHRGSRNQPQHFGDGTRLSIL.